A selection of T cell receptor beta chains follows, all from one sample in a study of blood T cells in healthy people across ages. MiXCR, run by TCRdb on the 5' RACE reads, gives a single entry per CDR3 protein. The sample consists of over a million distinct CDR3 sequences, less than 25% of them appearing once. The data were also submitted as part of a second study, on T cells of mothers and their children.

Sequenced sample: blood. The receptors were sampled from a girl aged 2 to 10 in good health. The CDR3 runs from the conserved cysteine through the conserved F or W. Fields, in order: V gene, J gene, CDR3 protein.

v_gene: TRBV6-1
j_gene: TRBJ1-1
CDR3aa: CASSWEKNTEAFF

v_gene: TRBV12-3/TRBV12-4
j_gene: TRBJ2-5
CDR3aa: CASSFTETQYF

v_gene: TRBV10-3
j_gene: TRBJ2-5
CDR3aa: CAISESPTDARRGTQYF

v_gene: TRBV12-3/TRBV12-4
j_gene: TRBJ2-1
CDR3aa: CASSATTGGEQFF

v_gene: TRBV12-3/TRBV12-4
j_gene: TRBJ1-2
CDR3aa: CASRRQGGGDGYTF

v_gene: TRBV4-1
j_gene: TRBJ2-1
CDR3aa: CASSSREGQGNEQFF

v_gene: TRBV28
j_gene: TRBJ1-4
CDR3aa: CASSLGDRDEKLFF

v_gene: TRBV7-2
j_gene: TRBJ1-5
CDR3aa: CASSVDSNGQPQHF

v_gene: TRBV29-1
j_gene: TRBJ1-2
CDR3aa: CSAGQGLDYGYTF

v_gene: TRBV28
j_gene: TRBJ2-1
CDR3aa: CASSSLPNEQFF

v_gene: TRBV20-1
j_gene: TRBJ2-3
CDR3aa: CSARVPSGTDTQYF

v_gene: TRBV29-1
j_gene: TRBJ2-7
CDR3aa: CSAPKRSYEQYF

v_gene: TRBV11-2
j_gene: TRBJ2-7
CDR3aa: CASSLDPGGLYEQYF

v_gene: TRBV7-9
j_gene: .
CDR3aa: CASSLALAGEQFF

v_gene: TRBV19
j_gene: TRBJ2-2
CDR3aa: CASSLPGGKNTGELFF

v_gene: TRBV4-1
j_gene: TRBJ2-5
CDR3aa: CASSQGLAETQYF

v_gene: TRBV4-2
j_gene: TRBJ2-7
CDR3aa: CASSQGQMEDEQYF

v_gene: TRBV6-5
j_gene: TRBJ1-3
CDR3aa: CASSYSRGGNTIYF

v_gene: TRBV28
j_gene: TRBJ2-7
CDR3aa: CATSTVQRTSYEQYF

v_gene: TRBV5-6
j_gene: TRBJ1-1
CDR3aa: CASSARGPSYVAFF

v_gene: TRBV9
j_gene: TRBJ1-4
CDR3aa: CASSEGRYNEKLFF

v_gene: TRBV10-3
j_gene: TRBJ2-3
CDR3aa: CAIRGDRVSDTQYF

v_gene: TRBV7-8
j_gene: TRBJ2-5
CDR3aa: CASSLDFGQVQETQYF

v_gene: TRBV6-5
j_gene: TRBJ1-2
CDR3aa: CASSPGIVGYTF

v_gene: TRBV20-1
j_gene: TRBJ1-1
CDR3aa: CSGQTVNTEAFF

v_gene: TRBV6-1
j_gene: TRBJ2-2
CDR3aa: CASSYLTDNTGELFF

v_gene: TRBV9
j_gene: TRBJ2-2
CDR3aa: CASSGTGEDRRGLFF

v_gene: TRBV7-9
j_gene: TRBJ1-4
CDR3aa: CASSAYYGRVGEKLFF

v_gene: TRBV5-1
j_gene: TRBJ1-1
CDR3aa: CASSPIGINTEAFF

v_gene: TRBV20-1
j_gene: TRBJ1-1
CDR3aa: CSARPRAEGPEAFF

v_gene: TRBV29-1
j_gene: TRBJ2-1
CDR3aa: CSVTGLAGSRFF

v_gene: TRBV4-3
j_gene: .
CDR3aa: CASSQYRGTDNEQFF

v_gene: TRBV9
j_gene: TRBJ2-5
CDR3aa: CASSAPTAQETQYF

v_gene: TRBV7-3
j_gene: TRBJ1-1
CDR3aa: CASSPGAGGNTEAFF

v_gene: TRBV5-5
j_gene: TRBJ2-4
CDR3aa: CASTRTALAKNIQYF

v_gene: TRBV19
j_gene: TRBJ2-7
CDR3aa: CASSMPGPYEQYF

v_gene: TRBV29-1
j_gene: TRBJ2-3
CDR3aa: CSVEPREVTADTQYF

v_gene: TRBV6-1
j_gene: TRBJ2-5
CDR3aa: CASRRSGGAWETQYF

v_gene: TRBV12-5
j_gene: TRBJ1-1
CDR3aa: CASGLTGGLAEAFF

v_gene: TRBV5-1
j_gene: TRBJ1-1
CDR3aa: CASSRTRGEGTEAFF

v_gene: TRBV7-2
j_gene: .
CDR3aa: CASSLGGDPYEQYF

v_gene: TRBV7-9
j_gene: TRBJ2-6
CDR3aa: CASSRPTGSANVLTF

v_gene: TRBV28
j_gene: TRBJ2-7
CDR3aa: CASSLFRTAYEQYF

v_gene: TRBV13
j_gene: TRBJ2-5
CDR3aa: CASSLAGLGGETQYF

v_gene: TRBV19
j_gene: TRBJ1-4
CDR3aa: CASSSHRDPNEKLFF

v_gene: TRBV19
j_gene: TRBJ1-2
CDR3aa: CASSILGDISNYGYTF

v_gene: TRBV11-2
j_gene: TRBJ2-2
CDR3aa: CASSSRRVLGTGELFF

v_gene: TRBV28
j_gene: TRBJ1-1
CDR3aa: CASRFPGLAQAFF